This T cell receptor (beta chain) was captured by sequencing in a study of cytomegalovirus exposure and HLA in healthy donors. Across the study: The use of the same platform for the 95 to 150 validation repertoires and the 550 to 850 first-cohort repertoires was reported by a later analysis.

As to this clone: Its cognate antigen is unknown.

TCRdb's table, derived via immunoSEQ multiplex PCR, lists solely in-frame clones and lacks some. The table records about 160,000 clones, 80% to 90% of them present only once. General study findings and limits: Most sequenced TCRs were rare (though some public TCRs occurred in many donors). A few CMV-associated chains were confirmed in vitro to be specific for CMV antigens. The study recorded 164 TCR beta chains that were cytomegalovirus-associated.

V lost 2 bases and J 3 bases, leaving 20 bases between the germline ends. This CDR3 contains 17 residues. Germline CDR1 reads LGHNA; CDR2 reads YSLEER. The sequencing sample was made of PBMCs. This rearrangement joins TRBV4-3 to TRBJ2-7; possible D gene TRBD2, 6 bases. The clonotype comes from a woman aged 25 to 39 in good health and CMV-seronegative. The CDR3 DNA sequence: TGCGCCAGCAGCCAATCCGTGCCTGGAGGGCCTCACTACGAGCAGTACTTC. It specifies CASSQSVPGGPHYEQYF.